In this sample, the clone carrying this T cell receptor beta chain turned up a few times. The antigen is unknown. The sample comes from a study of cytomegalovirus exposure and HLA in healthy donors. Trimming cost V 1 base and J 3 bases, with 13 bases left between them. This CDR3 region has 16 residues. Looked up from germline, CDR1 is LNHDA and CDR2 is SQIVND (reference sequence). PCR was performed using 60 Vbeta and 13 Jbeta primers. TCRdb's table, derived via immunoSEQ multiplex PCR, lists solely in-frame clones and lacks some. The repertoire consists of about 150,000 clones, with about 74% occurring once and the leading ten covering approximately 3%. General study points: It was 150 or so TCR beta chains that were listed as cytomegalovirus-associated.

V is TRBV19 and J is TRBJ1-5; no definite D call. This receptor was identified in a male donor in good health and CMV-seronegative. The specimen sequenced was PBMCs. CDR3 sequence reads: CASSIGGLPFNQPQHF. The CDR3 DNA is TGTGCCAGTAGTATAGGAGGTCTGCCGTTCAATCAGCCCCAGCATTTT.